This T cell receptor beta chain comes out of a study of PD-1 blockade in classical Hodgkin lymphoma. Generated by immunoSEQ multiplex PCR, the TCRdb table keeps only in-frame clones and is missing some. The profile shows about 110,000 clones, roughly 89% of them singletons. The germline V gene encodes CDR1 MDHEN and CDR2 SYDVKM. Trimming shortened V by 2 bases and J by 3 bases, and 11 bases separated the two germline ends. This CDR3 region has 15 residues. The time point here: cycle 4 day 1 (C4D1), after five to seven weeks of nivolumab. Each patient relapsed following autologous stem cell transplantation, and prior brentuximab vedotin exposure differed.

This sequence was found in a human donor with classical Hodgkin lymphoma. Sequenced here: peripheral blood mononuclear cells (PBMCs), sampled before the fourth cycle of nivolumab. This rearrangement joins TRBV28 to TRBJ1-5, with D uncertain. The CDR3 sequence is CASSLLGVYNQPQHF. For the CDR3, the DNA is TGTGCCAGCAGTTTACTCGGGGTTTACAATCAGCCCCAGCATTTT. Full variable domain (outside the CDR3, taken from reference TRBV28 and TRBJ1-5): DVKVTQSSRYLVKRTGEKVFLECVQDMDHENMFWYRQDPGLGLRLIYFSYDVKMKEKGDIPEGYSVSREKKERFSLILESASTNQTSMYLCASSLLGVYNQPQHFGDGTRLSIL.